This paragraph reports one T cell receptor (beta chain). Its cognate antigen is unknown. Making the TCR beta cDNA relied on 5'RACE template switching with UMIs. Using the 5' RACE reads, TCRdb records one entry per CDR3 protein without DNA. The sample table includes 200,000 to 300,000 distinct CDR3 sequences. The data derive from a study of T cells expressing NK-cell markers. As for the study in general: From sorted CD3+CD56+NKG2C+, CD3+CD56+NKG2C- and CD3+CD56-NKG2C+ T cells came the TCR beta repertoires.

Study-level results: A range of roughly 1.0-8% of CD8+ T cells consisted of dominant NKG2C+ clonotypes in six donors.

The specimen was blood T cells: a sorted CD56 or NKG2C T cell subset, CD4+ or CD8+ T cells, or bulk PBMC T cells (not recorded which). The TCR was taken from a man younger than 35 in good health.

This CDR3 reads CASSFQVNTGELFF. This chain uses TRBV12-3 or TRBV12-4 with TRBJ2-2. This CDR3 region has 14 residues.